This TCR beta chain appears in the sequencing data of a study of cytomegalovirus exposure and HLA in healthy donors. Study-wide background: Among around 200 million T cells, an earlier analysis found around 100 million unique TCR beta sequences. Study results and caveats: Reportedly, diagnosis of cytomegalovirus status by the classifier showed high specificity and sensitivity. On later analysis, the bulk of CMV-associated TCR beta chains appeared to be HLA-restricted. Researchers reportedly found TCR beta sequences accurately predicted most subjects' HLA-A and HLA-B alleles.

Trimming removed 7 bases from V and 1 base from J, with 8 bases in between. The germline V gene has CDR1 MNHNY and CDR2 SVGAGI (reference sequence). This CDR3 is built from 14 residues. PCR amplification relied on 60 Vbeta primers (plus 13 Jbeta primers). Data came from immunoSEQ multiplex PCR; TCRdb stores just in-frame clones and leaves some out. Of around 130,000 clones in the sample, roughly 74% were seen once. This clone appeared a few times. Its antigen remains unidentified. The material sequenced was PBMCs. This sequence joins TRBV6-6 and TRBJ2-6, with D possibly being TRBD1 (5 bases). The receptor was derived from a man aged 35-49 years in good health and CMV-seropositive. The chain's CDR3 is CASTQGSGANVLTF. The CDR3 DNA reads as TGTGCCAGCACCCAGGGTTCTGGGGCCAACGTCCTGACTTTC.